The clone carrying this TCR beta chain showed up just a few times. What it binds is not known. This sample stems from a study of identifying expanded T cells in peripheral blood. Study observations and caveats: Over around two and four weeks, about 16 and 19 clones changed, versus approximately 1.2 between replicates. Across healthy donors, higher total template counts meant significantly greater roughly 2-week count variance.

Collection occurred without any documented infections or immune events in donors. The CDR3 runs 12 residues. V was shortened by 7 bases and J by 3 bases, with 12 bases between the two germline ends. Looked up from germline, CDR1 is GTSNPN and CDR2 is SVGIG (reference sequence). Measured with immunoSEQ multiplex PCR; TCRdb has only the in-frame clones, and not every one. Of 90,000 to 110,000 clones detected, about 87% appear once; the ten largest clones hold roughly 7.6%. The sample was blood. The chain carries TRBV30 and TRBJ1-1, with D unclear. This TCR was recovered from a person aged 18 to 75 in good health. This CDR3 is CALNLPYTEAFF. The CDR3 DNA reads TGTGCCTTGAATTTGCCGTACACTGAAGCTTTCTTT.